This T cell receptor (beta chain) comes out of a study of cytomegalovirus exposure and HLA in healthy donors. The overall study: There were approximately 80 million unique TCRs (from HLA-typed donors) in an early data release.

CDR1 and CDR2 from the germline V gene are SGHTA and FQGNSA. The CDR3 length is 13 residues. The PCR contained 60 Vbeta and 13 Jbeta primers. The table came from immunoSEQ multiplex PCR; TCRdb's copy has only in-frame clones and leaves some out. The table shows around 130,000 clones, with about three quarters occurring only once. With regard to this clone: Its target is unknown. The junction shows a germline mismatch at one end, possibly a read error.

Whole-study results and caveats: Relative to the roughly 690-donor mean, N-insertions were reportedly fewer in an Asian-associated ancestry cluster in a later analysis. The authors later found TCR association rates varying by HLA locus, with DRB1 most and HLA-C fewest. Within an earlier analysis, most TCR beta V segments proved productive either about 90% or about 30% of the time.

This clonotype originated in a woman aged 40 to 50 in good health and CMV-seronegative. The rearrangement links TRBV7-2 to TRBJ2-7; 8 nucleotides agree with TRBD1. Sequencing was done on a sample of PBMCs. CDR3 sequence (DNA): TGTGCCAGCAGCCGGGACAGGACCTACGAGCAGTGCTTC. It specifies CASSRDRTYEQCF.